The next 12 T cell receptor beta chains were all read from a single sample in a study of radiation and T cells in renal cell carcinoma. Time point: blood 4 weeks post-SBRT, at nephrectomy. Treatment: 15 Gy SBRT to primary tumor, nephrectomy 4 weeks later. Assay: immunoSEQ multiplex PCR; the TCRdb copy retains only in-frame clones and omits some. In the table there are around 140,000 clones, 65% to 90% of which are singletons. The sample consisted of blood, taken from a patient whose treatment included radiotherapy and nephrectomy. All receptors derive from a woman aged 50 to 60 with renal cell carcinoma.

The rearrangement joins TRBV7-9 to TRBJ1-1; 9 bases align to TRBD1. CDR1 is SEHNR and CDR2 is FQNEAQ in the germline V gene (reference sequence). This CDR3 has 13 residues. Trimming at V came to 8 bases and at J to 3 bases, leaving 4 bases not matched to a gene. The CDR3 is CASSGQGHTEAFF. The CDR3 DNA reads TGTGCCAGCTCGGGACAGGGTCACACTGAAGCTTTCTTT.

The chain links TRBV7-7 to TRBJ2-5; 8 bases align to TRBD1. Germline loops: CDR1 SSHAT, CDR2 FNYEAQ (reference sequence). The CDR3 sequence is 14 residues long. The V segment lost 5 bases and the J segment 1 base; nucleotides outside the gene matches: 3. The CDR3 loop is CASSTGQGQETQYF. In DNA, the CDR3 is TGTGCCAGCAGCACCGGACAGGGCCAAGAGACCCAGTACTTC.

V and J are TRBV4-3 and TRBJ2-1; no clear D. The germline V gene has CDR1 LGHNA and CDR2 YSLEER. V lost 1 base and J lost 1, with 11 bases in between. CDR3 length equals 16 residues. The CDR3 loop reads CASSQGWRTSYNEQFF. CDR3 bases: TGCGCCAGCAGCCAAGGATGGCGGACGTCCTACAATGAGCAGTTCTTC.

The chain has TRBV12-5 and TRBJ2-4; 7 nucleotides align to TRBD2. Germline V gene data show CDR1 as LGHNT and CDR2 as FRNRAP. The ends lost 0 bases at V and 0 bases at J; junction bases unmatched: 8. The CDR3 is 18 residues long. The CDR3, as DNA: TGTGCTAGTGGTTTGGTAATCGCTAGCGGACTAGCCAAAAACATTCAGTACTTC. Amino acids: CASGLVIASGLAKNIQYF.

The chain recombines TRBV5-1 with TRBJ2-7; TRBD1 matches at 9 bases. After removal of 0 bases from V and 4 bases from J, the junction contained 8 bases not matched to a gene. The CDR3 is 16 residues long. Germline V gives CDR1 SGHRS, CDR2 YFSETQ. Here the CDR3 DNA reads TGCGCCAGCAGCTTGGAAGGGACAGGGATTGGGTACGAGCAGTACTTC. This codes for CASSLEGTGIGYEQYF.

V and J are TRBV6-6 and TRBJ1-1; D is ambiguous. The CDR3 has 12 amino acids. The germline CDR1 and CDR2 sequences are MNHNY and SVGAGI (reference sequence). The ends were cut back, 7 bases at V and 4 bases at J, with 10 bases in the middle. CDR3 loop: CASNRGSTEAFF. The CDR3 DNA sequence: TGTGCCAGCAACAGAGGGAGCACTGAAGCTTTCTTT.

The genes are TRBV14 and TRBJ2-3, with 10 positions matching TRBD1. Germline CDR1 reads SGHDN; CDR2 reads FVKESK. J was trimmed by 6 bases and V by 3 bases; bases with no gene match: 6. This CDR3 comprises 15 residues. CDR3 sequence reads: CASSQTGGPGDTQYF. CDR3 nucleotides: TGTGCCAGCAGCCAGACAGGGGGCCCCGGCGATACGCAGTATTTT.

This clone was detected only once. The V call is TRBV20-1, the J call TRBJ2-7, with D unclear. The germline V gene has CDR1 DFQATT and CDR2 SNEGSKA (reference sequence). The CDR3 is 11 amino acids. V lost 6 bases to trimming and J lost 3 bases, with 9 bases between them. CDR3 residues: CSAPSVYEQYF. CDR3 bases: TGCAGTGCCCCCTCTGTCTACGAGCAGTACTTC.

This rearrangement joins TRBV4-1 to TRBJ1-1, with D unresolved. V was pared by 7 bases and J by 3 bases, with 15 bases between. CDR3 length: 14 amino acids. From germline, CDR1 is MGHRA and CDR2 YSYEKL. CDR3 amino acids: CASTSQTYDTEAFF. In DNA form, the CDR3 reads TGCGCCAGCACCTCCCAGACATATGACACTGAAGCTTTCTTT.

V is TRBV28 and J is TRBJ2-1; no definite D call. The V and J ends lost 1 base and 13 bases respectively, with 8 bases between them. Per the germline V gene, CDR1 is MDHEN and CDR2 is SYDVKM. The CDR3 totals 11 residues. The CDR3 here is CASSLSVLQFF. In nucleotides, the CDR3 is TGTGCCAGCAGTTTATCGGTACTTCAGTTCTTC.

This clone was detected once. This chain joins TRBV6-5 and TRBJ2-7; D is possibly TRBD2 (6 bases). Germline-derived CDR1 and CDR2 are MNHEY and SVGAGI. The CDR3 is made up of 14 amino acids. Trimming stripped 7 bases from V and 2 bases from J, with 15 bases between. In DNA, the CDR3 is TGTGCCAGCACCCGGGGGTCATACACCTACGAGCAGTACTTC. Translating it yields CASTRGSYTYEQYF.

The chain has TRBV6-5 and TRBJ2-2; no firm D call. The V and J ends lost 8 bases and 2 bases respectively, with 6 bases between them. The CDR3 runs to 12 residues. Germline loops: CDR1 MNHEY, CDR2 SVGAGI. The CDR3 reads CASLENTGELFF. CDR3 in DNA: TGTGCCAGCTTGGAAAACACCGGGGAGCTGTTTTTT.